Reported below is one T cell receptor beta chain. In the original analysis: How many nucleated cells were present was estimated from reference gene primer amplification. Assay used: immunoSEQ multiplex PCR; TCRdb lists only in-frame clones, some missing. The D gene and trimming were derived from the DNA, and the V and J assignments and clone size from that table. This sample has roughly 300,000 clones, with 80% to 90% found just once. The data were taken from a study of blood T cell repertoires in COVID-19. Whole-study context: There were acute and convalescent COVID-19 samples, and they came from the United States, Italy and Spain. Sample material is recorded as cDNA or gDNA derived from T cells, B-cell-depleted T cells, or PBMCs.

V gave up 4 bases and J gave up 8 bases; unmatched junction bases: 0. The germline V gene has CDR1 LGHDT and CDR2 YNNKEL (reference sequence). This CDR3 comprises 12 residues. Clinical history as reported by participants underpinned cohort assignment. The origin of this receptor is a middle-aged woman with acute COVID-19. This chain connects TRBV3-1 (or the pseudogene TRBV3-2) to TRBJ2-1; 9 bases are shared with TRBD2. The specimen was PBMCs or T cells enriched from blood (not recorded which). CDR3: CASSRTSDEQFF. DNA for the CDR3: TGTGCCAGCAGCCGGACTAGCGATGAGCAGTTCTTC.